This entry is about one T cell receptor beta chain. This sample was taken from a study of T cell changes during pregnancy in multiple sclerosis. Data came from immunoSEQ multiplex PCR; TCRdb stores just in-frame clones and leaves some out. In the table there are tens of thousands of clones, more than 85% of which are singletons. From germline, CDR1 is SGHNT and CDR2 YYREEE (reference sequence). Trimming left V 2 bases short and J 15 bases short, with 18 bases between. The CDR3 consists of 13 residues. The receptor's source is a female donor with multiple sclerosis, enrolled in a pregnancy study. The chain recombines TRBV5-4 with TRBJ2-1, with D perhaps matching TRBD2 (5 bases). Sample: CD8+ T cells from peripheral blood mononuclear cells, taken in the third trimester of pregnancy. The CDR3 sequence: CASSLREKTFRFF. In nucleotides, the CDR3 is TGTGCCAGCAGCTTACGGGAAAAGACCTTTAGGTTCTTC.